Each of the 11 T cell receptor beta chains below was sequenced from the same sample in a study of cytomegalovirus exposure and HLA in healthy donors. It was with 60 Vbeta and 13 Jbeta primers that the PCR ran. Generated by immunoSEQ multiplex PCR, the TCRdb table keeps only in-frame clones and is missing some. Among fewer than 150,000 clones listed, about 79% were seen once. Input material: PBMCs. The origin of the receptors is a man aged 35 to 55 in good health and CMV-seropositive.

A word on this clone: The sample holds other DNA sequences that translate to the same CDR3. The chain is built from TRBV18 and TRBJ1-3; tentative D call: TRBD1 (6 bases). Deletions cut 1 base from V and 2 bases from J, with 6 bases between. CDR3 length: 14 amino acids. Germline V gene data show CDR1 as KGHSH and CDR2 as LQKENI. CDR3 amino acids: CASSPQGAGNTIYF. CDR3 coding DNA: TGTGCCAGCTCACCACAGGGGGCTGGAAACACCATATATTTT.

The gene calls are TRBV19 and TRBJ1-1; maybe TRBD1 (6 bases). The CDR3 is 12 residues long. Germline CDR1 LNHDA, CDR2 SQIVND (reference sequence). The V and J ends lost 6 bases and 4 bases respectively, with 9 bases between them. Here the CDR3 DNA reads TGTGCCAGTAGCCTACAGGGCACTGAAGCTTTCTTT. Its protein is CASSLQGTEAFF.

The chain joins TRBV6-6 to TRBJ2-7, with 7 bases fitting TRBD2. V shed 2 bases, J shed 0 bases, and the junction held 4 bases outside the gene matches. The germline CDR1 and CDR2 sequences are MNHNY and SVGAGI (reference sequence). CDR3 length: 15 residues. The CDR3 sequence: CASSYGGTTSYEQYF. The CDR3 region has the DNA TGTGCCAGCAGTTACGGTGGGACTACCTCCTACGAGCAGTACTTC.

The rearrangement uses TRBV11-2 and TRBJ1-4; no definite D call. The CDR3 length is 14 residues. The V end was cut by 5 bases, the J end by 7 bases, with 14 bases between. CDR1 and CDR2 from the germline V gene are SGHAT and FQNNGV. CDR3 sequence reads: CASSIGRLSEKLFF. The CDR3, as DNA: TGTGCCAGCAGCATCGGCCGACTCAGTGAAAAACTGTTTTTT.

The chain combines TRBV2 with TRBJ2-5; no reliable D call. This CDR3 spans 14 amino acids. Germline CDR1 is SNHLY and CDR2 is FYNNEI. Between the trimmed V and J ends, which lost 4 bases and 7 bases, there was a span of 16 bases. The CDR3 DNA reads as TGTGCCAGCAGTGGCTTGGGCTTCGAAGGGACCCAGTACTTC. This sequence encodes CASSGLGFEGTQYF.

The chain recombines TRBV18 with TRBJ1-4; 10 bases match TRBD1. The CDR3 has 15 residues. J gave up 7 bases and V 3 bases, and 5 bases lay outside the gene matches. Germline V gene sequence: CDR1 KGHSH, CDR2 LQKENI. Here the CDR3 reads CASSPSGTGVEKLFF. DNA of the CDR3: TGTGCCAGCTCACCTTCCGGGACAGGGGTTGAAAAACTGTTTTTT.

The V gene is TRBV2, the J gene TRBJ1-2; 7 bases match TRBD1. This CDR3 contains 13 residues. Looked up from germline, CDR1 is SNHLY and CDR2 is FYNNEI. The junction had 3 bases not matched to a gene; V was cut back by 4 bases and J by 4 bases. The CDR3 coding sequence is TGTGCCAGCAGTGTCGGGACAGTCTATGGCTACACCTTC. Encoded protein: CASSVGTVYGYTF.

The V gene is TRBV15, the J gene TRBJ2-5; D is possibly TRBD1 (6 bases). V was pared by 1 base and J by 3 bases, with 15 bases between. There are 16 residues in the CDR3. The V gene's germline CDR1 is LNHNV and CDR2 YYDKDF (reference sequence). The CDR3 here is CATSRGGFTGKETQYF. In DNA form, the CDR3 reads TGTGCCACCAGCAGAGGCGGGTTTACAGGGAAAGAGACCCAGTACTTC. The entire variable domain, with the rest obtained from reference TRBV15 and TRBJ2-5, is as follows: DAMVIQNPRYQVTQFGKPVTLSCSQTLNHNVMYWYQQKSSQAPKLLFHYYDKDFNNEADTPDNFQSRRPNTSFCFLDIRSPGLGDTAMYLCATSRGGFTGKETQYFGPGTRLLVL.

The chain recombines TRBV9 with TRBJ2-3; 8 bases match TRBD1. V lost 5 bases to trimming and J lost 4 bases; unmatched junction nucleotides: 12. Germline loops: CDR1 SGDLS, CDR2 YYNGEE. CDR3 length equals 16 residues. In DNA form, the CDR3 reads TGTGCCAGCAGACCGACTTTACAGGGGGTAGCAGATACGCAGTATTTT. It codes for CASRPTLQGVADTQYF.

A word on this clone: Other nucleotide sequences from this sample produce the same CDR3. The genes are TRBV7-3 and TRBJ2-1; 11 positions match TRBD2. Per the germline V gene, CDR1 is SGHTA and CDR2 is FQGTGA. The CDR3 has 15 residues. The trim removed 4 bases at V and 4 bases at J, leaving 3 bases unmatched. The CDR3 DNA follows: TGTGCCAGCAGCTCTTTAGCGGGGGGGTACAATGAGCAGTTCTTC. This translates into CASSSLAGGYNEQFF.

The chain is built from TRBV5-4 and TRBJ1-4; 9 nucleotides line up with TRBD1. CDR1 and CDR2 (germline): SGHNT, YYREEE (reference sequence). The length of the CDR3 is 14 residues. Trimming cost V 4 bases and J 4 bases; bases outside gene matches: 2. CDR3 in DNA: TGTGCCAGCAGCCGGACAGGGGATAATGAAAAACTGTTTTTT. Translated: CASSRTGDNEKLFF.